This entry features one TCR beta chain sequence. Its antigen is as yet unknown. This sample was taken from a study of vaccination effects on CD4 cells after COVID-19. Method: immunoSEQ multiplex PCR; TCRdb's copy keeps in-frame clones and lacks some. The top ten hold roughly 3% of the sample, which has about 38,000 clones, over 80% seen once. CDR3 length equals 14 residues. Germline-derived CDR1 and CDR2 are SGHVS and FQNEAQ. Trimming cost V 0 bases and J 6 bases, with 11 bases left between them. Once cultured for 10 to 11 days, the cells underwent separation to obtain CD4+ T cells. The TCR originated in a human donor who received a COVID-19 vaccine. The material sequenced was CD4+ T cells from PBMCs cultured without peptide, taken before COVID-19 vaccination. The chain is built from TRBV7-8 and TRBJ1-2, with D unresolved. The CDR3 here is CASSLAAHYNGYTF. CDR3 in DNA: TGTGCCAGCAGCTTAGCAGCACACTATAATGGCTACACCTTC.